A selection of T cell receptor beta chains follows, all from one sample in a study of cytomegalovirus exposure and HLA in healthy donors. The method was immunoSEQ multiplex PCR; TCRdb's version includes in-frame clones alone and lacks a portion of them. The sample consists of about 58,000 clones, over 85% of them appearing once. The specimen sequenced was PBMCs. Receptors were obtained from a young man in good health and CMV-seronegative. Both conserved end residues are part of each CDR3. The order of the fields is D gene, clone size, J gene, V gene, CDR3 DNA, CDR3 protein. A D gene is named only where the DNA matches it firmly. A row's size may be missing; if present it is once, few, many or a size class.

>TRBD1|few|TRBJ2-7|TRBV27
TGTGCCAGCAGTTTCCAACCGGGACAGCCTTACGAGCAGTACTTC
CASSFQPGQPYEQYF
>-|-|TRBJ2-5|TRBV7-2
TGTGCCAGCAGCTTATACGCTAGACCTGCATCGGAGACCCAGTACTTC
CASSLYARPASETQYF
>-|-|TRBJ2-5|TRBV28
TGTGCCAGCAGCGCGGGGGCATTGGCGGAGACCCAGTACTTC
CASSAGALAETQYF
>-|-|TRBJ2-4|TRBV5-4
TGTGCCAGCAGCTTGGCCAATGAGAACGAAGACTTC
CASSLANENEDF
>-|-|TRBJ2-1|TRBV28
TGTGCCAGCAGTTTAATTTCGAATGAGCAGTTCTTC
CASSLISNEQFF
>-|-|TRBJ2-7|TRBV9
TGTGCCAGCAGCCCCAAATACGAGCAGTACTTC
CASSPKYEQYF
>-|-|TRBJ2-1|TRBV4-2
TGTGCCAGCAGCCAAGTTCAGGGGTCCTACAATGAGCAGTTCTTC
CASSQVQGSYNEQFF
>TRBD1|-|TRBJ1-1|TRBV19
TGTGCCAGTACGCGCGGGCAGGGGGTGGATGAAGCTTTCTTT
CASTRGQGVDEAFF
>TRBD2|few|TRBJ2-3|TRBV15
TGTGCCACCAGCAGAGCGAGCGGGGTCACAGATACGCAGTATTTT
CATSRASGVTDTQYF
>TRBD2|-|TRBJ2-1|TRBV7-9
TGTGCCAGCAGCGCTAGCTGGCGGGGGTACAATGAGCAGTTCTTC
CASSASWRGYNEQFF
>-|-|TRBJ2-5|TRBV7-3
TGTGCCAGCAGCATGGGGCTCGGGGAGACCCAGTACTTC
CASSMGLGETQYF
>-|-|TRBJ2-1|TRBV18
TGTGCCAGCTCACTCGGCAGCGGGTCCTACAATGAGCAGTTCTTC
CASSLGSGSYNEQFF
>TRBD2|once|TRBJ2-5|TRBV15
TGTGCCACCAGCAGAGATGCGGGAGGGGAGACCCAGTACTTC
CATSRDAGGETQYF
>-|-|TRBJ1-4|TRBV7-2
TGTGCCAGCAGCCCCCCAGGGGCCCCTAATGAAAAACTGTTTTTT
CASSPPGAPNEKLFF
>TRBD2|-|TRBJ2-7|TRBV2
TGTGCCAGCAGGGATACTAGCGGGACCCACGAGCAGTACTTC
CASRDTSGTHEQYF
>-|-|TRBJ2-3|TRBV29-1
TGCAGCTACCTGGGGGGCGAGGGGGCAATCACAGATACGCAGTATTTT
CSYLGGEGAITDTQYF
>TRBD2|once|TRBJ2-2|TRBV5-8
TGTGCCAGCAGCTTGTGGACTAGCGGGCACACCGGGGAGCTGTTTTTT
CASSLWTSGHTGELFF
>-|-|TRBJ2-5|TRBV28
TGTGCCAGCAGTTTACAGGGGACGAGGGAGACCCAGTACTTC
CASSLQGTRETQYF
>TRBD1|-|TRBJ1-1|TRBV4-1
TGCGCCAGCAGCCGGTTGACAGGGGACACTGAAGCTTTCTTT
CASSRLTGDTEAFF
>-|-|TRBJ1-2|TRBV7-2
TGTGCCAGCAGCTTAGAGGCCGGGGACTATGGCTACACCTTC
CASSLEAGDYGYTF
>TRBD2|-|TRBJ2-3|TRBV7-2
TGTGCCAGCATCGGACCTCCGATGGGAGGGCTGGCAGATACGCAGTATTTT
CASIGPPMGGLADTQYF
>TRBD2|-|TRBJ2-5|TRBV7-9
TGTGCCAGCAGCGGTTACGGGAGGGGGGATTTGAAAGAGACCCAGTACTTC
CASSGYGRGDLKETQYF
>TRBD2|-|TRBJ2-7|TRBV5-5
TGTGCCAGCAGACTTAGCGGGAGTACCTCCTACGAGCAGTACTTC
CASRLSGSTSYEQYF
>TRBD2|-|TRBJ2-2|TRBV7-6
TGTGCCAGCAGCTTAGGAGCGGGAGGGGTAGACGGGGAGCTGTTTTTT
CASSLGAGGVDGELFF
>-|-|TRBJ2-7|TRBV29-1
TGCAGCGCAACAGGGGGAGGGTACGAGCAGTACTTC
CSATGGGYEQYF
>-|-|TRBJ2-1|TRBV5-1
TGCGCCACCTCCCTTGGGGGGAACCGGGAGCAGTTCTTC
CATSLGGNREQFF
>-|-|TRBJ2-7|TRBV28
TGTGCCAGCAGTTTACAGGGATCAAGCTCCTACGAGCAGTACTTC
CASSLQGSSSYEQYF
>-|-|TRBJ2-1|TRBV27
TGTGCCAGCAGCCTCCTTCCCCAGGGCTCCTACAATGAGCAGTTCTTC
CASSLLPQGSYNEQFF
>-|-|TRBJ1-1|TRBV5-1
TGCGCCAGCAGCTCAGACTTGAACACTGAAGCTTTCTTT
CASSSDLNTEAFF
>TRBD2|-|TRBJ2-5|TRBV7-3
TGTGCCAGCAGCTTAAGCGGCGGGAGCGAGACCCAGTACTTC
CASSLSGGSETQYF
>-|once|TRBJ1-2|TRBV27
TGTGCCAGCTACGACCGGGACTTGGGAGGCTACACCTTC
CASYDRDLGGYTF
>-|once|TRBJ2-1|TRBV14
TGTGCCAGCAGCCAACATTGGGCAGGAATGTTCTTC
CASSQHWAGMFF
>-|-|TRBJ2-3|TRBV12-5
TGTGCTAGTGCTCCCGGAGGGTACACAGATACGCAGTATTTT
CASAPGGYTDTQYF
>-|-|TRBJ2-6|TRBV30
TGTGCCTGGAGTTCTCCTGGGGCCAACGTCCTGACTTTC
CAWSSPGANVLTF
>-|-|TRBJ2-2|TRBV4-1
TGCGCCAGCAGCCAAACGGACAGCCCCACCGGGGAGCTGTTTTTT
CASSQTDSPTGELFF
>-|-|TRBJ2-2|TRBV11-2
TGTGCCAGCAGCGCGGGACAGACGAACACCGGGGAGCTGTTTTTT
CASSAGQTNTGELFF
>TRBD2|-|TRBJ2-1|TRBV12-5
TGTGCTAGTGCCCGCGGGACTAGCGGGACCTATGAGCAGTTCTTC
CASARGTSGTYEQFF
>-|-|TRBJ1-1|TRBV7-8
TGTGCCAGCAGCTTAGCCTCGTCCCCAGGCCTGAACACTGAAGCTTTCTTT
CASSLASSPGLNTEAFF
>-|-|TRBJ2-1|TRBV29-1
TGCAGCTCTCCGGGAAGTCGCAATGAGCAGTTCTTC
CSSPGSRNEQFF
>TRBD2|-|TRBJ2-1|TRBV11-3
TGTGCCAGCAGCCCACGACTAGCGGGAAACAATGAGCAGTTCTTC
CASSPRLAGNNEQFF
>-|-|TRBJ2-7|TRBV30
TGTGCCTGGGGGAGGTCCTACGAGCAGTACTTC
CAWGRSYEQYF
>TRBD2|-|TRBJ2-2|TRBV5-1
TGCGCCAGCAGCCCCCCCAGGGCGGGAGGGATAGTCGCGAACACCGGGGAGCTGTTTTTT
CASSPPRAGGIVANTGELFF
>-|few|TRBJ1-1|TRBV6-6
TGTGCCAGCAGCCTTGGGGGGTCCACTGAAGCTTTCTTT
CASSLGGSTEAFF
>-|-|TRBJ1-1|TRBV10-3
TGTGCCACCCGACAGTTGGACACTGAAGCTTTCTTT
CATRQLDTEAFF
>-|-|TRBJ2-5|TRBV27
TGTGCCAGCAGTTTACGAGAGACCCAGTACTTC
CASSLRETQYF
>-|-|TRBJ2-3|TRBV15
TGTGCCACCAGCAGAGGGGGCGACCTGAGCACAGATACGCAGTATTTT
CATSRGGDLSTDTQYF
>TRBD1|-|TRBJ2-2|TRBV23-1
TGCGCCAGCACCAGGGACAGGGGGACCGGGGAGCTGTTTTTT
CASTRDRGTGELFF
>-|-|TRBJ2-2|TRBV4-1
TGCGCCAGCAGCCTAAACAGGGCATCGGGCGGGGAGCTGTTTTTT
CASSLNRASGGELFF
>TRBD2|-|TRBJ2-1|TRBV19
TGTGCCAGTAGTTTTCAGCGGGAGGGCTTGTACAATGAGCAGTTCTTC
CASSFQREGLYNEQFF
>-|-|TRBJ1-2|TRBV6-1
TGTGCCACTGAGACTAACTATGGCTACACCTTC
CATETNYGYTF
>-|-|TRBJ1-2|TRBV5-5
TGTGCCAGCAGCTTGGGGCGCCGACTTTATGGCTACACCTTC
CASSLGRRLYGYTF